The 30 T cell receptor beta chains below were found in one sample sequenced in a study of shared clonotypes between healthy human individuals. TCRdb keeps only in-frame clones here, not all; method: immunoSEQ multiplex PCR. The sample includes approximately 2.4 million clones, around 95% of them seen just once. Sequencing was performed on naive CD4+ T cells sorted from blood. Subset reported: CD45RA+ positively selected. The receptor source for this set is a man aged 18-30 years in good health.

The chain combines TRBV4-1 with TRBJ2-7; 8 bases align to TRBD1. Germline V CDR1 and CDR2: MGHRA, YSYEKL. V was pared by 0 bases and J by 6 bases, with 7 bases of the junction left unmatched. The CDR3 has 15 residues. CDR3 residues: CASSQDWAGGREQYF. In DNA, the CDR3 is TGCGCCAGCAGCCAAGATTGGGCAGGGGGCCGCGAGCAGTACTTC.

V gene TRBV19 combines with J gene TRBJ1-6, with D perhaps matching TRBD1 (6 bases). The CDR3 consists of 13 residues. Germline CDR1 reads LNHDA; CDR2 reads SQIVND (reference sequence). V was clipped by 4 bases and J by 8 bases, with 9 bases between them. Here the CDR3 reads CASSNYRDSPLHF. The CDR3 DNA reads TGTGCCAGTAGTAACTACAGGGATTCACCCCTCCACTTT. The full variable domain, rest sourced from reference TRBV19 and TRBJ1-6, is DGGITQSPKYLFRKEGQNVTLSCEQNLNHDAMYWYRQDPGQGLRLIYYSQIVNDFQKGDIAEGYSVSREKKESFPLTVTSAQKNPTAFYLCASSNYRDSPLHFGNGTRLTVT.

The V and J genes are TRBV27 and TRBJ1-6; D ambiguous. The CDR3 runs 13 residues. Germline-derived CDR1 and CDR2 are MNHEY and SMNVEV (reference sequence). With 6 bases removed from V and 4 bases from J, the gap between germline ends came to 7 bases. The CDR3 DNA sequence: TGTGCCAGCAGGGACCCTTATAATTCACCCCTCCACTTT. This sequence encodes CASRDPYNSPLHF.

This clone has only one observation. The CDR3 DNA reads TGTGCCAGTAGGGGTGGCCCCATGCGGACTGAAGCTTTCTTT. It yields the protein CASRGGPMRTEAFF. The chain joins TRBV19 to TRBJ1-1; D uncertain. Trimming took off 6 bases at V and 5 bases at J, with 16 bases between the two ends. The CDR3 covers 14 residues. Germline V gene sequence: CDR1 LNHDA, CDR2 SQIVND (reference sequence).

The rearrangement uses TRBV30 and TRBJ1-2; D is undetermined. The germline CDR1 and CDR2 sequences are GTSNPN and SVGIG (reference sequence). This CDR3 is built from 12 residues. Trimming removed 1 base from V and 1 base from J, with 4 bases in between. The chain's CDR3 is CAWSALNYGYTF. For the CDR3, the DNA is TGTGCCTGGAGTGCTCTTAACTATGGCTACACCTTC.

The CDR3 DNA reads as TGCACCAGCAGCCAAGATTCAGGCAGCTCCTACGAGCAGTACTTC. Protein sequence: CTSSQDSGSSYEQYF. V usage is TRBV1 and J usage is TRBJ2-7; the D call TRBD1 from the table was never checked on the DNA. TRBV1 is a documented pseudogene. CDR3 length: 15 amino acids.

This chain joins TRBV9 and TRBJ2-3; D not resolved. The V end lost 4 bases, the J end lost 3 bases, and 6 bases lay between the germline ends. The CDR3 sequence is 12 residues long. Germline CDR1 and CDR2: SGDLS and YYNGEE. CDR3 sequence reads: CASSLTTDTQYF. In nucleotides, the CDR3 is TGTGCCAGCAGCCTGACTACAGATACGCAGTATTTT. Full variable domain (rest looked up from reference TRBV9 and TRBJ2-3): DSGVTQTPKHLITATGQRVTLRCSPRSGDLSVYWYQQSLDQGLQFLIQYYNGEERAKGNILERFSAQQFPDLHSELNLSSLELGDSALYFCASSLTTDTQYFGPGTRLTVL.

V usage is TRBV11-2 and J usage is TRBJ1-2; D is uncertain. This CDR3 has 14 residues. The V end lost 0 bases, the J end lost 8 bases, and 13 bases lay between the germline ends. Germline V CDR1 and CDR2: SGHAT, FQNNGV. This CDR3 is CASSLEGRARGYTF. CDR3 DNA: TGTGCCAGCAGCTTAGAGGGGAGGGCCAGAGGCTACACCTTC.

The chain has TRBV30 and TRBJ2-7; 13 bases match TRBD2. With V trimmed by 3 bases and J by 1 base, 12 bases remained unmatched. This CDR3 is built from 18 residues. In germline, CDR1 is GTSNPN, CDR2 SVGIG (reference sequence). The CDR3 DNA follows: TGTGCCTGGAGCGAGTACAGGACTAGCGGGGGCAGGTCCTACGAGCAGTACTTC. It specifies CAWSEYRTSGGRSYEQYF.

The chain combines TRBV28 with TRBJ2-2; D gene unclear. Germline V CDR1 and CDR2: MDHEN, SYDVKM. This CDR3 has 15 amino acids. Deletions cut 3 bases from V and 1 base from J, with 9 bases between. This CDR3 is CASSFRHLNTGELFF. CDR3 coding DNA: TGTGCCAGCAGTTTCAGACATTTGAACACCGGGGAGCTGTTTTTT.

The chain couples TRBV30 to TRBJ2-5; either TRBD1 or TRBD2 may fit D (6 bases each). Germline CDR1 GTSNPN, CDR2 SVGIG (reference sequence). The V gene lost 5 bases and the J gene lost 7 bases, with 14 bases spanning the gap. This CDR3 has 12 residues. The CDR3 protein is CAWGQGGGTQYF. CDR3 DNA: TGTGCCTGGGGCCAAGGGGGAGGGACCCAGTACTTC.

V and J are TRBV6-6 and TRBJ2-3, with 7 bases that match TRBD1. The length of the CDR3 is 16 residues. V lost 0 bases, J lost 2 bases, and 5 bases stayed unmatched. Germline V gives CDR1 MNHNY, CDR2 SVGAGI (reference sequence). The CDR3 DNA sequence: TGTGCCAGCAGTTACTCGAAGACAGGGCCCACAGATACGCAGTATTTT. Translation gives CASSYSKTGPTDTQYF.

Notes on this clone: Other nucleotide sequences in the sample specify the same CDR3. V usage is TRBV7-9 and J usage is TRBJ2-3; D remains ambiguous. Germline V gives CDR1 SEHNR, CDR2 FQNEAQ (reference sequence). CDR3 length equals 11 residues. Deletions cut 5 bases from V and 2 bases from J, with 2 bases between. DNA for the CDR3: TGTGCCAGCAGCGTCACAGATACGCAGTATTTT. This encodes CASSVTDTQYF.

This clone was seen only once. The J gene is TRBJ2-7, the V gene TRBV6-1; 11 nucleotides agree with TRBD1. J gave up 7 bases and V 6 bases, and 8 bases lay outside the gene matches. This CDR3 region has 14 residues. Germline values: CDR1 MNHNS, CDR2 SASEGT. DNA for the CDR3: TGTGCCAGCAGGTCCGGGACAGGGGGAAGAGAGCAGTACTTC. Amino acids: CASRSGTGGREQYF.

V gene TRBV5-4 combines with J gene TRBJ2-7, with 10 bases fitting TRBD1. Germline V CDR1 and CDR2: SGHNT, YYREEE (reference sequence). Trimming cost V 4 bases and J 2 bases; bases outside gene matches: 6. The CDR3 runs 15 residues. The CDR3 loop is CASSERQGAAYEQYF. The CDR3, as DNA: TGTGCCAGCAGCGAGAGACAGGGGGCTGCCTACGAGCAGTACTTC.

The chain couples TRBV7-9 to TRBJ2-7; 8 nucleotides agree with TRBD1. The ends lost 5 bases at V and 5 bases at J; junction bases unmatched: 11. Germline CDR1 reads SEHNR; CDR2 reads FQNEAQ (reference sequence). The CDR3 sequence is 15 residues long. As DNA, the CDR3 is TGTGCCAGCAGCCAACACAGGGGGTTCGGCGACGAGCAGTACTTC. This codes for CASSQHRGFGDEQYF.

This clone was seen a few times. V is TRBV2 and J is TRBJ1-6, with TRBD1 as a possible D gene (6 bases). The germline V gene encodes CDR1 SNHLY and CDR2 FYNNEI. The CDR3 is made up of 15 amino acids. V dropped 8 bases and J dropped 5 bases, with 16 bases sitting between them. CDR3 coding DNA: TGTGCCAGCCTATCCGCCGGGACAAATAATTCACCCCTCCACTTT. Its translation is CASLSAGTNNSPLHF.

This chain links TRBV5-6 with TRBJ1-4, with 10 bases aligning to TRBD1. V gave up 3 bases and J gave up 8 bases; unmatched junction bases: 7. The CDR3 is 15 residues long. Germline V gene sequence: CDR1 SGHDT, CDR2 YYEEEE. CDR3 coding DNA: TGTGCCAGCAGCTCCTCCGGGACAGGGGTCGAAAAACTGTTTTTT. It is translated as CASSSSGTGVEKLFF.

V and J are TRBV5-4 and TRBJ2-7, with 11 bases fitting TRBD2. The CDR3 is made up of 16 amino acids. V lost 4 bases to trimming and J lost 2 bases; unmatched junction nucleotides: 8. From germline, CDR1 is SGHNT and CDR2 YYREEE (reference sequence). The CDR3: CASSPSGTSGPYEQYF. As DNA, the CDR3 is TGTGCCAGCAGCCCATCCGGGACTAGCGGTCCCTACGAGCAGTACTTC.

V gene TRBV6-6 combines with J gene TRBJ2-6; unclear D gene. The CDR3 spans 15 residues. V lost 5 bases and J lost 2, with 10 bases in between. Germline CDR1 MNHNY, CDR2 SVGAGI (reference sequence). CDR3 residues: CASSHEFPGANVLTF. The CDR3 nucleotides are TGTGCCAGCAGTCATGAATTCCCTGGGGCCAACGTCCTGACTTTC.

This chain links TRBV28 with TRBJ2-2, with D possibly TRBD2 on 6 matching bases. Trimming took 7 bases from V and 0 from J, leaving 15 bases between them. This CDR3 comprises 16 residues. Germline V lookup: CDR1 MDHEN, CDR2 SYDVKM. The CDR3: CASNALGGPNTGELFF. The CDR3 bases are TGTGCCAGCAATGCGCTGGGAGGCCCGAACACCGGGGAGCTGTTTTTT.

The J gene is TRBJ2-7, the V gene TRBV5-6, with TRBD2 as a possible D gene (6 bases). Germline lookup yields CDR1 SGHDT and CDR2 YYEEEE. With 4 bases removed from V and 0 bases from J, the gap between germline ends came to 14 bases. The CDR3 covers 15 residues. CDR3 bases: TGTGCCAGCAGCCCGGGACTCCTAAGCTCCTACGAGCAGTACTTC. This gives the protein CASSPGLLSSYEQYF.

The CDR3: CASSLVSAGGDEQFF. As DNA, the CDR3 is TGTGCCAGCAGCTTAGTATCAGCGGGAGGGGATGAGCAGTTCTTC. The chain uses TRBV7-8 and TRBJ2-1; 10 positions match TRBD2. Germline V CDR1 and CDR2: SGHVS, FQNEAQ. This CDR3 has 15 residues. Unmatched junction bases numbered 5, after V lost 1 base and J lost 8 bases.

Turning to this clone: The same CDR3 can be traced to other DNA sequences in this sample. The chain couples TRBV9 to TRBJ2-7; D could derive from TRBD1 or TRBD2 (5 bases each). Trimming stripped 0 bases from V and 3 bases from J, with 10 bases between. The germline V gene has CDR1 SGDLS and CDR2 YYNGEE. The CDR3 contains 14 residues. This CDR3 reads CASSVGGSGYEQYF. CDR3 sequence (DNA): TGTGCCAGCAGCGTAGGGGGCAGCGGCTACGAGCAGTACTTC.

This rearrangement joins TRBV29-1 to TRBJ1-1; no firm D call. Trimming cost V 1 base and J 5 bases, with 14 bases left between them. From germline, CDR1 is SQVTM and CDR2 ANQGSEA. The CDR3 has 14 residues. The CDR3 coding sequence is TGCAGCGTTGAAGTATCGAGAGGCGGGACTGAAGCTTTCTTT. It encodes CSVEVSRGGTEAFF. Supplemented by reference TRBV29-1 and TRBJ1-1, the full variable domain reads SAVISQKPSRDICQRGTSLTIQCQVDSQVTMMFWYRQQPGQSLTLIATANQGSEATYESGFVIDKFPISRPNLTFSTLTVSNMSPEDSSIYLCSVEVSRGGTEAFFGQGTRLTVV.

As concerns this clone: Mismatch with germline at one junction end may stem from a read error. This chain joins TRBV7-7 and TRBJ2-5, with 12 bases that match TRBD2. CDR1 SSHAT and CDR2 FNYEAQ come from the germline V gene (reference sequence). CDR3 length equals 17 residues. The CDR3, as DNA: TGTGCTAGCAGCTTAAAACTAGGACTAGCGGGATATTGGACCCAGTACTTC. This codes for CASSLKLGLAGYWTQYF.

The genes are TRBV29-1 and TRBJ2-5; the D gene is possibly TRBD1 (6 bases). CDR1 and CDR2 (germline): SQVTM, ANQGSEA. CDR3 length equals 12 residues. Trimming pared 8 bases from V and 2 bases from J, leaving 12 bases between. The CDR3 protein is CSWGPPQETQYF. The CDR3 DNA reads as TGCAGCTGGGGGCCGCCACAAGAGACCCAGTACTTC.

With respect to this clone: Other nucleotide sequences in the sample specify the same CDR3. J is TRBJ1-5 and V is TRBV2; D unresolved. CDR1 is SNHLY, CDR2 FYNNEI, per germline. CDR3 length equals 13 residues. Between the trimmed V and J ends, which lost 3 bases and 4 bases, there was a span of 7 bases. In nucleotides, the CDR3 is TGTGCCAGCAGTGAGGATAGGAATCAGCCCCAGCATTTT. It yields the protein CASSEDRNQPQHF.

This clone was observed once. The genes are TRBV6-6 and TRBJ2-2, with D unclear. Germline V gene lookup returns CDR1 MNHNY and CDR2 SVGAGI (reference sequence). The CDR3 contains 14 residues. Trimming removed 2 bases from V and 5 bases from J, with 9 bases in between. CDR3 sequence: CASSYGVSTGELFF. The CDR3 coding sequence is TGTGCCAGCAGTTACGGGGTGTCAACCGGGGAGCTGTTTTTT.

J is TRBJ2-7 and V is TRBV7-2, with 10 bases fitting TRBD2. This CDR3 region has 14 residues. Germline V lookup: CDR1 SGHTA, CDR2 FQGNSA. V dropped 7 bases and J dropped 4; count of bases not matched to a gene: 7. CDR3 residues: CASTSAGGPYEQYF. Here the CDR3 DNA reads TGTGCCAGCACCTCAGCGGGAGGGCCGTACGAGCAGTACTTC.